This TCR beta chain was recovered during a study of blood T cell repertoires in COVID-19. The overall study: The study drew acute and convalescent COVID-19 samples from the United States, Italy and Spain. T cells, B-cell-depleted T cells, or PBMCs provided the cDNA or gDNA that served as material.

While infection was still active, Seattle patients were enrolled and then followed longitudinally. Methods used by the authors: How many nucleated cells were present was estimated from reference gene primer amplification. TCRdb's table, derived via immunoSEQ multiplex PCR, lists solely in-frame clones and lacks some. The V and J calls and the clone size are those of that table, but D and trimming were determined from the DNA. The sample records over 200,000 clones, approximately 90% being singletons. The CDR3 loop spans 15 amino acids. The V end lost 7 bases, the J end lost 4 bases, and 17 bases lay between the germline ends. The germline V gene has CDR1 WSHSY and CDR2 SAAADI.

The material sequenced was peripheral blood. The receptor was derived from a man between 60 and 75 years old with COVID-19, enrolled during active disease. The J gene is TRBJ2-1, the V gene TRBV10-2; a possible D gene is TRBD2 (5 bases). As DNA, the CDR3 is TGCGCCAGCATGTTAGACCCGGGATTATACAATGAGCAGTTCTTC. It encodes CASMLDPGLYNEQFF.